The rows below give T cell receptor beta chains drawn from one sample of a study of cytomegalovirus exposure and HLA in healthy donors. TCRdb's table, derived via immunoSEQ multiplex PCR, lists solely in-frame clones and lacks some. The data show 100,000 to 120,000 clones, nearly 80% seen once. Input material: PBMCs. These receptors all come from a woman aged 25 to 39 in good health and CMV-seronegative. CDR3s include the opening cysteine and the closing phenylalanine or tryptophan. Each record gives: clone size, D gene, J gene, V gene, CDR3 protein, CDR3 DNA. D genes are given only for firm matches. Clone size is stated in some rows and not others, as once, few, many or a class when expanded.

- | - | TRBJ1-2 | TRBV4-3 | CASSQDVQAFGGYTF | TGCGCCAGCAGCCAAGATGTCCAGGCTTTCGGCGGCTACACCTTC
- | TRBD1 | TRBJ2-7 | TRBV2 | CASRERQGYEQYF | TGTGCCAGCAGGGAGCGACAGGGGTACGAGCAGTACTTC
- | - | TRBJ1-2 | TRBV15 | CATSRAGINYGYTF | TGTGCCACCAGCAGAGCAGGAATCAACTATGGCTACACCTTC
- | TRBD2 | TRBJ2-2 | TRBV4-3 | CASSQKVPTGTSLRAGELFF | TGCGCCAGCAGCCAGAAGGTTCCCACCGGGACTAGCTTAAGGGCCGGGGAGCTGTTTTTT
- | TRBD1 | TRBJ1-4 | TRBV2 | CASRGVGQGKEKLFF | TGTGCCAGCAGGGGAGTGGGACAGGGAAAAGAAAAACTGTTTTTT
- | - | TRBJ2-1 | TRBV7-2 | CASSLGGASYNEQFF | TGTGCCAGCAGCTTAGGCGGGGCCTCCTACAATGAGCAGTTCTTC
- | TRBD1 | TRBJ1-4 | TRBV25-1 | CASSTSGTGNEKLFF | TGTGCCAGCAGTACCTCCGGGACAGGGAATGAAAAACTGTTTTTT
once | - | TRBJ2-4 | TRBV4-3 | CASSQDAGNIQYF | TGCGCCAGCAGCCAAGATGCCGGAAACATTCAGTACTTC
- | TRBD1 | TRBJ1-2 | TRBV28 | CASSLGGDRDGYTF | TGTGCCAGCAGTTTAGGTGGGGACAGGGATGGCTACACCTTC
- | TRBD1 | TRBJ2-1 | TRBV7-2 | CASSLRDRGMNEQFF | TGTGCCAGCAGCCTCCGGGACAGGGGAATGAATGAGCAGTTCTTC
- | - | TRBJ2-7 | TRBV4-2 | CASSPEGGQSIRVSYEQYF | TGTGCCAGCAGCCCGGAGGGGGGACAGTCAATTAGAGTATCCTACGAGCAGTACTTC
- | - | TRBJ2-3 | TRBV9 | CASSVAGITDTQYF | TGTGCCAGCAGCGTAGCGGGAATCACAGATACGCAGTATTTT
- | - | TRBJ1-5 | TRBV28 | CASSLGGINQPQHF | TGTGCCAGCAGTTTGGGAGGGATCAATCAGCCCCAGCATTTT
- | - | TRBJ2-1 | TRBV29-1 | CSVDSAGVEQFF | TGCAGCGTCGACTCGGCGGGCGTTGAGCAGTTCTTC
- | TRBD2 | TRBJ2-1 | TRBV18 | CASSTGLVPHEQFF | TGTGCCAGCTCAACGGGACTAGTCCCCCATGAGCAGTTCTTC
once | TRBD1 | TRBJ1-1 | TRBV7-2 | CASSLYLWDRGNTEAFF | TGTGCCAGCAGCTTATATCTATGGGACAGGGGAAACACTGAAGCTTTCTTT
- | - | TRBJ2-5 | TRBV7-9 | CASSLASVDGETQYF | TGTGCCAGCAGCTTAGCGTCCGTAGATGGAGAGACCCAGTACTTC
- | - | TRBJ2-5 | TRBV11-2 | CASSLGPGQETQYF | TGTGCCAGCAGCTTAGGTCCGGGTCAAGAGACCCAGTACTTC
- | TRBD2 | TRBJ2-7 | TRBV7-2 | CASSLEGLAAGYEQYF | TGTGCCAGCAGCTTAGAGGGACTAGCGGCAGGCTACGAGCAGTACTTC
- | TRBD2 | TRBJ2-2 | TRBV6-5 | CASRGTSGFTGELFF | TGTGCCAGCAGGGGGACTAGCGGTTTCACCGGGGAGCTGTTTTTT
- | TRBD2 | TRBJ2-7 | TRBV10-3 | CAISEGEGPYEQYF | TGTGCCATCAGTGAGGGGGAGGGCCCCTACGAGCAGTACTTC
- | TRBD1 | TRBJ1-2 | TRBV7-8 | CASSLGQGGNYGYTF | TGTGCCAGCAGCTTGGGACAGGGTGGTAACTATGGCTACACCTTC
- | - | TRBJ2-7 | TRBV18 | CASSPLDQGSRQYF | TGTGCCAGCTCACCATTGGATCAGGGTTCCAGGCAGTACTTC
- | TRBD2 | TRBJ2-7 | TRBV6-1 | CASSEEGGEYF | TGTGCCAGCAGTGAAGAGGGAGGGGAGTACTTC
- | TRBD2 | TRBJ2-2 | TRBV5-4 | CASSPIAGAGTGELFF | TGTGCCAGCAGCCCTATAGCGGGGGCGGGCACCGGGGAGCTGTTTTTT
medium-sized | - | TRBJ1-5 | TRBV10-2 | CASSEPSSNQPQHF | TGCGCCAGCAGTGAACCCAGTAGCAATCAGCCCCAGCATTTT
- | TRBD2 | TRBJ2-2 | TRBV9 | CASSKLAGGAGELFF | TGTGCCAGCAGTAAACTAGCGGGGGGCGCCGGGGAGCTGTTTTTT
- | - | TRBJ2-1 | TRBV5-6 | CASSLTGSPYNEQFF | TGTGCCAGCAGCTTGACAGGGAGCCCCTACAATGAGCAGTTCTTC
- | TRBD2 | TRBJ2-1 | TRBV6-5 | CASSLGTSGRYEQFF | TGTGCCAGCAGTTTGGGGACTAGCGGGAGATATGAGCAGTTCTTC
- | TRBD2 | TRBJ2-3 | TRBV4-2 | CASSQEVLAGSTDTQYF | TGTGCCAGCAGCCAAGAAGTCCTAGCGGGGAGCACAGATACGCAGTATTTT
many | TRBD2 | TRBJ2-3 | TRBV6-4 | CASSELAGGSTDTQYF | TGTGCCAGCAGTGAACTAGCGGGGGGGAGCACAGATACGCAGTATTTT
few | TRBD2 | TRBJ2-5 | TRBV4-3 | CASSQERGGQETQYF | TGCGCCAGCAGCCAAGAGCGGGGGGGCCAAGAGACCCAGTACTTC
- | - | TRBJ2-5 | TRBV9 | CASSPGSEETQYF | TGTGCCAGCAGCCCAGGTAGTGAGGAGACCCAGTACTTC
- | - | TRBJ1-2 | TRBV28 | CASRTASVGYGYTF | TGTGCCAGCAGAACTGCTTCGGTTGGCTATGGCTACACCTTC
once | - | TRBJ2-5 | TRBV25-1 | CASSGPRTVQETQYF | TGTGCCAGCAGTGGACCGAGGACAGTCCAAGAGACCCAGTACTTC
- | TRBD1 | TRBJ2-7 | TRBV30 | CAWSGGQFYEQYF | TGTGCCTGGAGTGGGGGACAGTTCTACGAGCAGTACTTC
- | TRBD1 | TRBJ1-2 | TRBV5-1 | CASSQGDYGYTF | TGCGCCAGCTCCCAGGGGGACTATGGCTACACCTTC
- | - | TRBJ1-5 | TRBV7-8 | CASSLAAAGVNQPQHF | TGTGCCAGCAGCTTAGCGGCGGCAGGGGTTAACCAGCCCCAGCATTTT